Following are 4 T cell receptor beta chains from one sample sequenced in a study of cytomegalovirus exposure and HLA in healthy donors. The PCR was carried out with 60 Vbeta primers and 13 Jbeta primers. Here immunoSEQ multiplex PCR was the method, and the copy in TCRdb shows in-frame clones only, minus some. The sample holds around 110,000 clones, about four fifths seen once. Source material: PBMCs. These TCRs come from a woman aged 25 to 39 in good health and CMV-seronegative.

The chain couples TRBV5-1 to TRBJ2-1; TRBD2 matches 8 bases. This CDR3 is 16 amino acids long. The V and J ends lost 0 bases and 7 bases, in that order; junction bases with no gene match: 9. Germline CDR1 is SGHRS and CDR2 is YFSETQ. The CDR3 protein is CASSLAGRLAGNEQFF. In DNA form, the CDR3 reads TGCGCCAGCAGCTTGGCGGGTCGTCTAGCGGGTAATGAGCAGTTCTTC. Filled out from reference TRBV5-1 and TRBJ2-1, the complete variable domain reads KAGVTQTPRYLIKTRGQQVTLSCSPISGHRSVSWYQQTPGQGLQFLFEYFSETQRNKGNFPGRFSGRQFSNSRSEMNVSTLELGDSALYLCASSLAGRLAGNEQFFGPGTRLTVL.

The chain joins TRBV5-6 to TRBJ2-5; TRBD2 is a possible D gene (6 bases). Germline CDR1 reads SGHDT; CDR2 reads YYEEEE. With 4 bases removed from V and 0 bases from J, the gap between germline ends came to 16 bases. This CDR3 comprises 16 residues. The CDR3 region is CASSVIGGVDQETQYF. CDR3 bases: TGTGCCAGCAGCGTCATCGGGGGAGTGGACCAAGAGACCCAGTACTTC.

The V call is TRBV5-6, the J call TRBJ2-7; tentatively, D is TRBD2 (6 bases). V was pared by 0 bases and J by 2 bases, with 9 bases between. Germline V gene lookup returns CDR1 SGHDT and CDR2 YYEEEE. The CDR3 totals 14 residues. The chain's CDR3 is CASSLEAGTYEQYF. Written as DNA, the CDR3 is TGTGCCAGCAGCTTGGAGGCGGGGACCTACGAGCAGTACTTC.

The rearrangement links TRBV28 to TRBJ2-1; perhaps TRBD2 as D (6 bases). Germline V gene data show CDR1 as MDHEN and CDR2 as SYDVKM. Trimming took 3 bases from V and 0 from J, leaving 18 bases between them. The CDR3 runs 18 residues. In DNA, the CDR3 is TGTGCCAGCAGTTTGATACGGAGCGGGCGTAGCTCCTACAATGAGCAGTTCTTC. Translated: CASSLIRSGRSSYNEQFF.